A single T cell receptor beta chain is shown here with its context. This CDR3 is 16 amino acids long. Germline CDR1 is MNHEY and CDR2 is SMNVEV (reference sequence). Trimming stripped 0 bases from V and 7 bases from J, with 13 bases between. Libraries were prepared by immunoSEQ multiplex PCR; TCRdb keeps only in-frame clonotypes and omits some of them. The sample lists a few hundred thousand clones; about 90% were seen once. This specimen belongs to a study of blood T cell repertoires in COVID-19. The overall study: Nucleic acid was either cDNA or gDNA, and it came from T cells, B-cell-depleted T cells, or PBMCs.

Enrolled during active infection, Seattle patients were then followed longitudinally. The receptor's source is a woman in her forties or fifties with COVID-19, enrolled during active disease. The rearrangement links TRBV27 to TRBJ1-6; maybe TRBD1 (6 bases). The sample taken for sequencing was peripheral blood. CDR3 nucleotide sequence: TGTGCCAGCAGTTTATCTGGGGGCGGGGGGAATTCACCCCTCCACTTT. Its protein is CASSLSGGGGNSPLHF.